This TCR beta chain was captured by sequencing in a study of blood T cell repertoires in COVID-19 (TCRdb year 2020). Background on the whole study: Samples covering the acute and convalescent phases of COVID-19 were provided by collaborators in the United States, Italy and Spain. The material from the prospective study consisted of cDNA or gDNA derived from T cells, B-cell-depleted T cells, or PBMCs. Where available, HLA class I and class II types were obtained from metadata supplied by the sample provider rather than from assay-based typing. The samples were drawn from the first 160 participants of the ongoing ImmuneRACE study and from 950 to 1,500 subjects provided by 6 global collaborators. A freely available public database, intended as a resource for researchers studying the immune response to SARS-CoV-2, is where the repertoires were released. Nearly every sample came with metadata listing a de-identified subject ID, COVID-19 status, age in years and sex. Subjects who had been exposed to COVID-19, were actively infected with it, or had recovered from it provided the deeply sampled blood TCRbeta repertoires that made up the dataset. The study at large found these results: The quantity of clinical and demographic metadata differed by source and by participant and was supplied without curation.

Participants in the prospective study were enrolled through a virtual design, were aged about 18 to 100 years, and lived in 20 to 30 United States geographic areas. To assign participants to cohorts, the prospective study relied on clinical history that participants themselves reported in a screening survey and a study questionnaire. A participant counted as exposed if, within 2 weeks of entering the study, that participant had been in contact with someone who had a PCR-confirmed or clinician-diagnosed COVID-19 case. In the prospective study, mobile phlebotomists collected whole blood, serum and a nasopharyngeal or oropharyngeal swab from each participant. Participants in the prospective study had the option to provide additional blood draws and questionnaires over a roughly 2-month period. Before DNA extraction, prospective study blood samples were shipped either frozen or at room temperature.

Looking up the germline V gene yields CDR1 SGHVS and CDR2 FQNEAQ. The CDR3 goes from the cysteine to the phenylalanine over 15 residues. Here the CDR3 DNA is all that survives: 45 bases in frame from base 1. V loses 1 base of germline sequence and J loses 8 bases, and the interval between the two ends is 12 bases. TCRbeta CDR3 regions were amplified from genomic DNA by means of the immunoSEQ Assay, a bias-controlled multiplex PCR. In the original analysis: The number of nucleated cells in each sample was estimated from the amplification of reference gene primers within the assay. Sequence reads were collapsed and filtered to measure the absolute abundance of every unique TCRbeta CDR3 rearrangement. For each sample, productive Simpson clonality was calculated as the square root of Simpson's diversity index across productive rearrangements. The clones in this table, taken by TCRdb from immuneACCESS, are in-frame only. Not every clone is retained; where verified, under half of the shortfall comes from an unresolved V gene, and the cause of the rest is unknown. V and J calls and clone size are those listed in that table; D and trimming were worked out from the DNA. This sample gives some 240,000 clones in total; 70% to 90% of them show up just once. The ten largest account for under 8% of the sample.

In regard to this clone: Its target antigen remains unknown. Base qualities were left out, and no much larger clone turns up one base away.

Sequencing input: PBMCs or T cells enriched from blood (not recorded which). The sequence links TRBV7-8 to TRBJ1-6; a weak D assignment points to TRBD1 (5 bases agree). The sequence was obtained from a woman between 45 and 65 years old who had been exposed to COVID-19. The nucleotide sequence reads TGTGCCAGCAGCTTAGGGGGCTGGGCCGATTCACCCCTCCACTTT. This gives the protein CASSLGGWADSPLHF.